This T cell receptor (beta chain) was sequenced in a study of cytomegalovirus exposure and HLA in healthy donors. Study details: A subsequent analysis reported that the 95 to 150 validation repertoires were produced on the same platform that had also been used for the approximately 710 first-cohort repertoires.

Assay used: immunoSEQ multiplex PCR; TCRdb lists only in-frame clones, some missing. The profile shows 150,000 to 200,000 clones, roughly nine tenths of them singletons. The study drew the donors from its approximately 110-subject validation cohort, separate from the approximately 700-subject first cohort. Study-wide findings and caveats: There were a few CMV-associated chains whose specificity for CMV antigens was confirmed in vitro.

Germline lookup yields CDR1 SGHRS and CDR2 YFSETQ. The V end was cut by 0 bases, the J end by 4 bases, with 3 bases between. The CDR3 contains 12 residues. Concerning this clone itself: The antigen is not known. Other nucleotide sequences in the sample specify the same CDR3.

The chain employs TRBV5-1 and TRBJ2-3; no clear D gene. Sequencing was done on a sample of PBMCs. This receptor was identified in a man between 18 and 35 years old in good health and CMV-seropositive. DNA of the CDR3: TGCGCCAGCAGCTTGGCGGCAGATACGCAGTATTTT. Translated, it gives CASSLAADTQYF.